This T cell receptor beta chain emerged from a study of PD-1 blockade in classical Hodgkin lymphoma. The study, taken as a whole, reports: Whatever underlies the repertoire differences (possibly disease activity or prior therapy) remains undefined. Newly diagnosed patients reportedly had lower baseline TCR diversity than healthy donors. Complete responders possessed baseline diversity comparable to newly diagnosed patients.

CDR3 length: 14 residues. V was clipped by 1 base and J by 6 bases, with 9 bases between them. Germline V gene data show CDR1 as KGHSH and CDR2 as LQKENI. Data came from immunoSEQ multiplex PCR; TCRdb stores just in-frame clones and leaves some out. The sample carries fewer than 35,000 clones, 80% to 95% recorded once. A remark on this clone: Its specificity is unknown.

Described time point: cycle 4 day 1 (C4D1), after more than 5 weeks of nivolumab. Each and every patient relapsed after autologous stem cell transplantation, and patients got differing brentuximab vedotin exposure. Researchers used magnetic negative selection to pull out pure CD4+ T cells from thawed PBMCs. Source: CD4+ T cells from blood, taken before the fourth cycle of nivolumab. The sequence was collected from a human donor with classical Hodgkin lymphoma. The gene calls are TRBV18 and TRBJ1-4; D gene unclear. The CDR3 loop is CASSPLISYEKLFF. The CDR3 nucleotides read TGTGCCAGCTCACCACTCATCAGTTATGAAAAACTGTTTTTT.